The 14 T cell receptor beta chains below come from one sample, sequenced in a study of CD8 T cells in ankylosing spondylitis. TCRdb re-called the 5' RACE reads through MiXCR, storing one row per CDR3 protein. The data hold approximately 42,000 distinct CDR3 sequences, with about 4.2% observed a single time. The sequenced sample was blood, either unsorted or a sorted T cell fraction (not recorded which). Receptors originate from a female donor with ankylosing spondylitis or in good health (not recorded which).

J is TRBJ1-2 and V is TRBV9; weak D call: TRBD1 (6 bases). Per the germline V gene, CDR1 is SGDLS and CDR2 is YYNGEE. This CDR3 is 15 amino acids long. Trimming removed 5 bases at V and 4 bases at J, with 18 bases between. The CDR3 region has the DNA TGTGCCAGCAGTCCTAACAGGGTCCCTCTCTATGGCTACACCTTC. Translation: CASSPNRVPLYGYTF.

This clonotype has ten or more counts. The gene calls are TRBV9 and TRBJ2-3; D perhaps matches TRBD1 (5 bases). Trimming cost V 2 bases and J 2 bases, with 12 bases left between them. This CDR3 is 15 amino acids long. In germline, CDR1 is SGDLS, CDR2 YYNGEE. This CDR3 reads CASSVGLESTDTQYF. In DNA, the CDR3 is TGTGCCAGCAGCGTGGGGCTGGAGTCCACAGATACGCAGTATTTT.

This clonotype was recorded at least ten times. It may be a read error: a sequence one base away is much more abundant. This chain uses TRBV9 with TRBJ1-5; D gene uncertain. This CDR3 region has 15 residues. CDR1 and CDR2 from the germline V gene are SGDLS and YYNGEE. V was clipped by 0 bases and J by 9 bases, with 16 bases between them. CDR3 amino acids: CASSVDVNGWAPQHF. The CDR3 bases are TGTGCCAGCAGCGTAGATGTCAATGGATGGGCGCCCCAGCATTTT.

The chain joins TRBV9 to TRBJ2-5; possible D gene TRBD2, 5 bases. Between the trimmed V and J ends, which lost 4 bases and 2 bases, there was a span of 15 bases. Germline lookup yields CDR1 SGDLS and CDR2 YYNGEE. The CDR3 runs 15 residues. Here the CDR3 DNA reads TGTGCCAGCAGCACGCGACTATTGGGGCAAGAGACCCAGTACTTC. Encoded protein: CASSTRLLGQETQYF. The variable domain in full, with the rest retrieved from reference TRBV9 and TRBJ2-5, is DSGVTQTPKHLITATGQRVTLRCSPRSGDLSVYWYQQSLDQGLQFLIQYYNGEERAKGNILERFSAQQFPDLHSELNLSSLELGDSALYFCASSTRLLGQETQYFGPGTRLLVL.

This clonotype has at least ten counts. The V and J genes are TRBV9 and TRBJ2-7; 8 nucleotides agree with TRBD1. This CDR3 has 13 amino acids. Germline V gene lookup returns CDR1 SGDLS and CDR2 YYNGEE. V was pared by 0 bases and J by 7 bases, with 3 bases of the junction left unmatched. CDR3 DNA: TGTGCCAGCAGCGTAGCTAACAGGGGGGAGCAGTACTTC. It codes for CASSVANRGEQYF.

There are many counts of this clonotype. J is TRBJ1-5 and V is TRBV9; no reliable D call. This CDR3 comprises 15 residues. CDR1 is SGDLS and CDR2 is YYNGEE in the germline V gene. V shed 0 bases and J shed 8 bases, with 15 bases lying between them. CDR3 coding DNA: TGTGCCAGCAGCGTAGATGTCAATGGATGGGAGCCCCAGCATTTT. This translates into CASSVDVNGWEPQHF.

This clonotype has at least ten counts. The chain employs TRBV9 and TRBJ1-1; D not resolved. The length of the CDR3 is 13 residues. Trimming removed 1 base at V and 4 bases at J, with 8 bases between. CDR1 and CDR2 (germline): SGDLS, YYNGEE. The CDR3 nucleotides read TGTGCCAGCAGCGTAACATCTATCACTGAAGCTTTCTTT. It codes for CASSVTSITEAFF.

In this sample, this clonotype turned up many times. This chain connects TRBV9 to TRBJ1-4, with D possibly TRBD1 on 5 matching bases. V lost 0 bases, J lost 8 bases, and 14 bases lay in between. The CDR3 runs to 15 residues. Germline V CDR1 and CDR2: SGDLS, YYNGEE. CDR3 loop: CASSVVPGEGEKLFF. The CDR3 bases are TGTGCCAGCAGCGTAGTGCCGGGGGAAGGAGAAAAACTGTTTTTT.

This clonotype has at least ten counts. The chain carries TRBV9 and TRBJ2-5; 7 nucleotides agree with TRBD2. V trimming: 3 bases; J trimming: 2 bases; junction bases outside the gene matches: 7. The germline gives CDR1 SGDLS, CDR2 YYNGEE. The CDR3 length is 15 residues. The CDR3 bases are TGTGCCAGCAGCGCACACCCGGGGGGTCAAGAGACCCAGTACTTC. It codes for CASSAHPGGQETQYF.

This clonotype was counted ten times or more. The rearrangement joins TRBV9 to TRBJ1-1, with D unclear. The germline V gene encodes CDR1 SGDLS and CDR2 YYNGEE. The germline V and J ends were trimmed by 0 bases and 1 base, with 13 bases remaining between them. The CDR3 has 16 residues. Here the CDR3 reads CASSVGAGSGNTEAFF. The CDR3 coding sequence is TGTGCCAGCAGCGTAGGGGCAGGCAGCGGGAACACTGAAGCTTTCTTT.

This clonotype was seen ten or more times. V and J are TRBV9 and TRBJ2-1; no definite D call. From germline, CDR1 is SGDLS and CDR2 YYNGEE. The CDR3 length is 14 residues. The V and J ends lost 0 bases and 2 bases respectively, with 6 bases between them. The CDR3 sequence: CASSVAGTYNEQFF. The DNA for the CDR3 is TGTGCCAGCAGCGTAGCAGGTACCTACAATGAGCAGTTCTTC.

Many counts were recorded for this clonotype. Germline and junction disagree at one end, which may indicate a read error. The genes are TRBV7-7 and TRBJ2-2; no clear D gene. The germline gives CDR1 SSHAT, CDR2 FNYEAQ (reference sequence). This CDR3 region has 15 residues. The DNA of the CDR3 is TGTGCTAGCAGCTTAGTAGACGAACACCCCGGGGAGCTGTTTTTT. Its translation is CASSLVDEHPGELFF.

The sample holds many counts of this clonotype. Here the CDR3 DNA reads TGTGCCAGCAGCGTAGATGGGAGCTCCTATAATTCACCCCTCCACTTT. Amino acid sequence: CASSVDGSSYNSPLHF. The V and J genes are TRBV9 and TRBJ1-6; D not certain. Germline CDR1 and CDR2: SGDLS and YYNGEE. The V gene lost 0 bases and the J gene lost 0 bases, with 7 bases spanning the gap. The CDR3 is made up of 16 amino acids. Complete variable domain (other parts from reference TRBV9 and TRBJ1-6): DSGVTQTPKHLITATGQRVTLRCSPRSGDLSVYWYQQSLDQGLQFLIQYYNGEERAKGNILERFSAQQFPDLHSELNLSSLELGDSALYFCASSVDGSSYNSPLHFGNGTRLTVT.

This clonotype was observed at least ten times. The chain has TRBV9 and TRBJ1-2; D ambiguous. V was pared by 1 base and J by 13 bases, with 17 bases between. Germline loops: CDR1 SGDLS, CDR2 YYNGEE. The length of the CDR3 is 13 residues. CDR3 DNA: TGTGCCAGCAGCGTACTAAATAAGACCCCGTTCACCTTC. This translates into CASSVLNKTPFTF.